The 9 T cell receptor beta chains listed next were all sequenced from one sample in a study of T-cell reconstitution after alpha-beta-depleted transplantation in children. This sample's TCRbeta library carried unique molecular identifier barcodes. TCRdb re-called the PCR reads with MiXCR, one entry per CDR3 protein. Of fewer than 750,000 distinct CDR3 sequences detected, 20% to 25% appear once; the ten largest clones hold approximately 14%. Source: PBMCs, mostly from graft donor cells, taken 360 days after TCRalphabeta/CD19-depleted stem cell transplant. These receptors originate from a boy under three years old who had a stem cell transplant for acute myeloid leukemia, so the T cells may come from the graft donor.

V and J are TRBV20-1 and TRBJ2-3, with no clear D. Trimming cost V 1 base and J 2 bases, with 7 bases left between them. This CDR3 is 13 amino acids long. Germline values: CDR1 DFQATT, CDR2 SNEGSKA (reference sequence). The CDR3 DNA reads TGCAGTGCTAGAGGGCAGTACACAGATACGCAGTATTTT. This encodes CSARGQYTDTQYF.

This clonotype was picked up many times. The chain couples TRBV18 to TRBJ1-2; D is unresolved. Per the germline V gene, CDR1 is KGHSH and CDR2 is LQKENI. The germline V and J ends were trimmed by 7 bases and 1 base, with 13 bases remaining between them. The CDR3 is 14 residues long. Here the CDR3 DNA reads TGTGCCAGCTTGAGACCTGGTTTTAACTATGGCTACACCTTC. Translated, it gives CASLRPGFNYGYTF.

The chain links TRBV7-9 to TRBJ2-5; D perhaps matches TRBD1 (6 bases). Germline CDR1 SEHNR, CDR2 FQNEAQ (reference sequence). The CDR3 covers 16 residues. V lost 7 bases and J lost 5, with 23 bases in between. The chain's CDR3 is CASTNPGRTAGETQYF. The CDR3 DNA is TGTGCCAGCACGAACCCGGGACGGACAGCAGGGGAGACCCAGTACTTC.

V usage is TRBV7-8 and J usage is TRBJ1-4; 8 bases map to TRBD1. The CDR3 spans 15 residues. The J segment lost 6 bases and the V segment lost 1 base, leaving 4 bases of the junction unmatched. CDR1 SGHVS and CDR2 FQNEAQ come from the germline V gene. The CDR3 spells CASSLGTGRDEKLFF. The CDR3 DNA reads as TGTGCCAGCAGCTTAGGGACAGGGAGGGATGAAAAACTGTTTTTT.

The chain couples TRBV20-1 to TRBJ2-5; D not certain. CDR1 is DFQATT, CDR2 SNEGSKA, per germline (reference sequence). The CDR3 runs to 14 residues. V was trimmed by 1 base and J by 9 bases, leaving 18 bases between them. The CDR3, as DNA: TGCAGTGCTAGAGGAGGTGGCCTCTTAGTGGCCCAGTACTTC. It specifies CSARGGGLLVAQYF.

This chain joins TRBV20-1 and TRBJ1-5; TRBD1 matches 8 bases. Germline CDR1 is DFQATT and CDR2 is SNEGSKA (reference sequence). This CDR3 region has 16 residues. The V segment lost 5 bases and the J segment 5 bases; nucleotides outside the gene matches: 14. The CDR3 DNA reads TGCAGTGCTCTCCCCCCCGGGACAGGAGTATATCAGCCCCAGCATTTT. Residues: CSALPPGTGVYQPQHF.

About this clonotype: One end of the junction does not line up with germline, which may come from a read error. The CDR3 bases are TGCGCCAGCAGTTGGGGTCCGGACCCAAACAATGAGCATTTCTTC. Translating it yields CASSWGPDPNNEHFF. V and J are TRBV5-1 and TRBJ2-1; D gene ambiguous. Per the germline V gene, CDR1 is SGHRS and CDR2 is YFSETQ. This CDR3 is 15 amino acids long.

This clonotype appeared many times. The chain carries TRBV20-1 and TRBJ2-5; D remains unclear. Germline values: CDR1 DFQATT, CDR2 SNEGSKA (reference sequence). The length of the CDR3 is 12 residues. Trimming pared 7 bases from V and 0 bases from J, leaving 9 bases between. The CDR3 is CSVQPHQETQYF. The DNA of the CDR3 is TGCAGTGTCCAACCCCACCAAGAGACCCAGTACTTC.

V usage is TRBV4-3 and J usage is TRBJ2-7; D may match TRBD1 or TRBD2 (5 bases each). Germline V gene lookup returns CDR1 LGHNA and CDR2 YSLEER. V lost 8 bases and J 2 bases, leaving 22 bases between the germline ends. This CDR3 spans 16 amino acids. This CDR3 reads CASFQDGVEGTYEQYF. Here the CDR3 DNA reads TGCGCCAGCTTCCAAGATGGGGTAGAGGGGACCTACGAGCAGTACTTC.